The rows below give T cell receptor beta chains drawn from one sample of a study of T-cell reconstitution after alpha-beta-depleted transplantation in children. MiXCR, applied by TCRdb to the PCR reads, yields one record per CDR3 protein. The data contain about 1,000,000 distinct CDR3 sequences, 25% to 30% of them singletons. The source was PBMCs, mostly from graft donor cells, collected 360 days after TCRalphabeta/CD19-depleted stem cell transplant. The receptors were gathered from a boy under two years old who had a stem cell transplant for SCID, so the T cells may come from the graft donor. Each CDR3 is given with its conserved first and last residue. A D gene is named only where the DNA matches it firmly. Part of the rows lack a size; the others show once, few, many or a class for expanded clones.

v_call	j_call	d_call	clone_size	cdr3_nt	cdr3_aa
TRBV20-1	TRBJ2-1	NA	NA	TGCAGTGCGACCCGGGGGCCTGTTTCTTATAATGAGCAGTTCTTC	CSATRGPVSYNEQFF
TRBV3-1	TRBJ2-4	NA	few	TGTGCCAGCAGCCCTCTTAAGGGACTAGCCAAAAACATTCAGTACTTC	CASSPLKGLAKNIQYF
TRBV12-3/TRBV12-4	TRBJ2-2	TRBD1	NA	TGTGCCGGTCAGGGGGGACAGGGGACTATCGCAAACACCGGGGAGCTGTTTTTT	CAGQGGQGTIANTGELFF
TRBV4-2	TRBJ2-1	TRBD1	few	TGTGCCAGCAGCCAAGAGGCCCTGGGACAGGGCCACAATGAGCAGTTCTTC	CASSQEALGQGHNEQFF
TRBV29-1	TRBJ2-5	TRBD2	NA	TGCAGCGTATCCCGGACTAGTGGAATAGAGACCCAGTACTTC	CSVSRTSGIETQYF
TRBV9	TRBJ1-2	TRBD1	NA	TGTGCCAGCAGCCAAAGAGCCCCAGGGGGAGGATACGGCTACACCTTC	CASSQRAPGGGYGYTF
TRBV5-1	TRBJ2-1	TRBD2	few	TGCGCCAGCAGCATCAGACTAGCGGGGGGTTCCCTTAGCTCCTACAATGAGCAGTTCTTC	CASSIRLAGGSLSSYNEQFF
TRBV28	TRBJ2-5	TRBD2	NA	TGTGCCAGCACGCCCAGAAAGCGGGGCCAAGAGACCCAGTACTTC	CASTPRKRGQETQYF
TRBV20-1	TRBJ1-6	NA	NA	TGCAGTGCTAGAGATCTCTCGGCAGGGTATAATTCACCCCTCCACTTT	CSARDLSAGYNSPLHF
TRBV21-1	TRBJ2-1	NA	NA	TGTGCCAGCAGCAACTGCGGGAGCTCCTACAATGAGCAGTTCTTC	CASSNCGSSYNEQFF
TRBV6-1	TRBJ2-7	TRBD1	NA	TGTGCCAGCAGACCCTCCGGGACAGGGTCCTACGAGCAGTACTTC	CASRPSGTGSYEQYF
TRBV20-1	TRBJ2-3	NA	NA	TGCAGTGTTATTAGCGGAAGCACAGATACGCAGTATTTT	CSVISGSTDTQYF
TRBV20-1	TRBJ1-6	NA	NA	TGCAGTGCTAGAGATACACCCTCACCCCTCCACTTT	CSARDTPSPLHF
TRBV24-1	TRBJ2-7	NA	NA	TGTGCCACCAGTGAGCACAGGGTGCCCTACGAGCAGTACTTC	CATSEHRVPYEQYF
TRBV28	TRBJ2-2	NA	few	TGTGCCAGCAGTTTATACCCCGGGACATTGAACATTATAGGGGAGCTGTTTTTT	CASSLYPGTLNIIGELFF
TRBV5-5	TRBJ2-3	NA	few	TGTGCCAGCAGCTTTCGATTGGGACCAAGCACAGATACGCAGTATTTT	CASSFRLGPSTDTQYF
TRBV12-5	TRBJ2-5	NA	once	TGTGCTAGTGGCGCGGGGAGTCCTCAAGAGACCCAGTACTTC	CASGAGSPQETQYF
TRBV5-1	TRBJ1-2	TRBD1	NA	TGCGCCAGCAGCCGGGACAGCCAAGGGGGCTACACCTTC	CASSRDSQGGYTF
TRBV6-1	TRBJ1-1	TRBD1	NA	TGTGCCAGCAGAAAACAGGGGGCCCTAACTGAAGCTTTCTTT	CASRKQGALTEAFF
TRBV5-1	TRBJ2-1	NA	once	TGCGCCAGCAGCGTAACACAGGGCAATGAGCAGTTCTTC	CASSVTQGNEQFF
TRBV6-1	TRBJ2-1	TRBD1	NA	TGTGCCAGCACCGGGACAGGGAGGGTCGGTGAGCAGTTCTTC	CASTGTGRVGEQFF
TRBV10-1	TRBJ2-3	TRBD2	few	TGCGCCAGCAGTGAGCGGCTAGCGGGGACAGTTCCCGGCACAGATACGCAGTATTTT	CASSERLAGTVPGTDTQYF
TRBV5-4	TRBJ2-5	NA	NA	TGTGCCAGCAGCGCCGGCCCAGGCGGGACCCAGTACTTC	CASSAGPGGTQYF
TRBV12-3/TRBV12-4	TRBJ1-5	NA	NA	TGTGCCAGCAGTTCTCTCAGGGATTGGGGTCAGCCCCAGCATTTT	CASSSLRDWGQPQHF
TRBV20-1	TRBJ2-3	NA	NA	TGCAGTGCCGAAACTCCAATCGGGCGAACAGATACGCAGTATTTT	CSAETPIGRTDTQYF
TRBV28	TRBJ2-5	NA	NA	TGTGCCAGCAGTTCCAAAATGCAGGGGCGGGGAAGAGAGACCCAGTACTTC	CASSSKMQGRGRETQYF
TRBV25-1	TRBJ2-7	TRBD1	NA	TGTGCCAGCAGTATACTTGGACAGGGTGCCGAGCAGTACTTC	CASSILGQGAEQYF
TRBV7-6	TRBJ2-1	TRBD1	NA	TGTGCCAGCAGCTTAGTGGGGACAGGGTTCGGGGATGAGCAGTTCTTC	CASSLVGTGFGDEQFF
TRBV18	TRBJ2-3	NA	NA	TGTGCCAGCTCACCACTACGTCAGGGGGGTAGCACAGATACGCAGTATTTT	CASSPLRQGGSTDTQYF
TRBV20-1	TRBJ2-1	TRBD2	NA	TGCAGTGCTGATGGACTAGTGGGCAATGAGCAGTTCTTC	CSADGLVGNEQFF
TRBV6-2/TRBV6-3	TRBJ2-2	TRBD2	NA	TGTGCCAGCAAAGGCGGGGGAGCCAAGAACACCGGGGAGCTGTTTTTT	CASKGGGAKNTGELFF
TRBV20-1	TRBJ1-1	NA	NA	TGCAGTGCTAGCCCGGGACGGGCGAACACTGAAGCTTTCTTT	CSASPGRANTEAFF
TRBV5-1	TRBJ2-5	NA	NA	TGCGCCAGCAGCTTGGGGCCTTCTGCAGTGTGGCAAGAGACCCAGTACTTC	CASSLGPSAVWQETQYF
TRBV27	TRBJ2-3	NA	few	TGTGCCAGCATCCCTCGTCCTTTACTCACAGATACGCAGTATTTT	CASIPRPLLTDTQYF
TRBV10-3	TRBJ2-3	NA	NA	TGTGCCATCAGGACAGTATCTAGCACAGATACGCAGTATTTT	CAIRTVSSTDTQYF
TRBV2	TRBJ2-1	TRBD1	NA	TGTGCCAGCAGTAACCGGGACAGGGGCCTCTCCTACAATGAGCAGTTCTTC	CASSNRDRGLSYNEQFF
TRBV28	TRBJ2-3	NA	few	TGTGCCAGCAACAGGGGGGGCTTGAACACAGATACGCAGTATTTT	CASNRGGLNTDTQYF
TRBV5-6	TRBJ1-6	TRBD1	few	TGTGCCAGCAGCTTTGGGACAGGGGATTTATCGTCACCCCTCCACTTT	CASSFGTGDLSSPLHF
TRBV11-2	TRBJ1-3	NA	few	TGTGCCAGCAGCCGCGAGGTCGAGATAAGCTCTGGAAACACCATATATTTT	CASSREVEISSGNTIYF
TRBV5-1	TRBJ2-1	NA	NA	TGCGCCAGCAGCTGGACAGTTATTTACAATGAGCAGTTCTTC	CASSWTVIYNEQFF
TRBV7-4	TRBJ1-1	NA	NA	TGTGCCAGCAGCTTAACCTTGCAGGCCTTCACTGAAGCTTTCTTT	CASSLTLQAFTEAFF
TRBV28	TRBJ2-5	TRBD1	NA	TGTGCCAGCAGTTTATCCGGGACAGGGGGCCAAGAGACCCAGTACTTC	CASSLSGTGGQETQYF
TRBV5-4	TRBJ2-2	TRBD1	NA	TGTGCCAGCAGCTTGGGGGACAGACGCTCCGGGGAGCTGTTTTTT	CASSLGDRRSGELFF
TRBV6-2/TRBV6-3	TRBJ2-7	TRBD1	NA	TGTGCCAGCAGTCCGGGACAGTTACTGGAGCAGTACTTC	CASSPGQLLEQYF